This T cell receptor (beta chain) was sequenced in a study of blood T cell repertoires in COVID-19. Overall study: Acute-phase and convalescent COVID-19 samples originated in the United States, Italy and Spain. PBMCs, B-cell-depleted T cells, or T cells provided the cDNA or gDNA that made up the material.

CDR1 and CDR2 from the germline V gene are DFQATT and SNEGSKA (reference sequence). Deletions cut 3 bases from V and 6 bases from J, with 16 bases between. This CDR3 spans 14 amino acids. Authors' methods: Scientists estimated how many nucleated cells there were by amplifying reference gene primers. The data were produced by immunoSEQ multiplex PCR, yet TCRdb's version contains in-frame clones alone and is incomplete. D and trimming come from the DNA, and the V and J calls and clone size come from that table. Of roughly 190,000 clones listed, over 75% are singletons. This chain uses TRBV20-1 with TRBJ2-3; TRBD2 might be the D (6 bases). The material sequenced was peripheral blood. The clonotype was recovered from a middle-aged woman who had recovered from COVID-19. The CDR3 loop reads CSASRTGVPDTQYF. The CDR3 region has the DNA TGCAGTGCTAGTAGAACGGGAGTCCCCGATACGCAGTATTTT.